The 8 T cell receptor beta chains reported below all come from one sample, sequenced in a study of blood T cell repertoires in COVID-19. Here immunoSEQ multiplex PCR was the method, and the copy in TCRdb shows in-frame clones only, minus some. Among approximately 180,000 clones, approximately 80% were seen once, and the ten largest hold about 7%. Input material: peripheral blood. These TCRs come from a woman aged 35 to 49 with COVID-19, enrolled during active disease.

The rearrangement links TRBV19 to TRBJ2-1; maybe TRBD2 (8 bases). V lost 2 bases and J lost 8, with 22 bases in between. The CDR3 length is 17 residues. Germline CDR1 reads LNHDA; CDR2 reads SQIVND (reference sequence). The CDR3 protein is CASSIWSGGGTEHEQFF. In nucleotides, the CDR3 is TGTGCCAGTAGTATATGGTCGGGAGGGGGCACTGAACATGAGCAGTTCTTC.

The gene calls are TRBV10-3 and TRBJ2-3; TRBD2 matches 11 bases. Trimming cost V 5 bases and J 0 bases; bases outside gene matches: 10. CDR1 ENHRY and CDR2 SYGVKD come from the germline V gene. The CDR3 contains 18 residues. The CDR3 region has the DNA TGTGCCATCAGTAGAGGACTAGCGGGCGGGTCTAGCACAGATACGCAGTATTTT. Amino acids: CAISRGLAGGSSTDTQYF.

The rearrangement uses TRBV5-1 and TRBJ2-1; D gene uncertain. V lost 3 bases and J 1 base, leaving 14 bases between the germline ends. There are 16 residues in the CDR3. From germline, CDR1 is SGHRS and CDR2 YFSETQ. The CDR3 sequence is CASSSEPVFSYNEQFF. In nucleotides, the CDR3 is TGCGCCAGCAGCTCCGAACCGGTCTTTTCCTACAATGAGCAGTTCTTC.

The chain carries TRBV7-8 and TRBJ1-3, with D unclear. The CDR3 has 15 residues. Trimming removed 1 base from V and 0 bases from J, with 7 bases in between. Per germline, CDR1 SGHVS and CDR2 FQNEAQ. CDR3: CASSLGAPSGNTIYF. The CDR3 DNA is TGTGCCAGCAGCTTAGGGGCACCCTCTGGAAACACCATATATTTT. The full variable domain, rest sourced from reference TRBV7-8 and TRBJ1-3, is GAGVSQSPRYKVAKRGQDVALRCDPISGHVSLFWYQQALGQGPEFLTYFQNEAQLDKSGLPSDRFFAERPEGSVSTLKIQRTQQEDSAVYLCASSLGAPSGNTIYFGEGSWLTVV.

The rearrangement links TRBV2 to TRBJ1-5; D not certain. The CDR3 runs to 15 residues. Germline lookup yields CDR1 SNHLY and CDR2 FYNNEI. V lost 4 bases and J lost 0, with 10 bases in between. CDR3 nucleotide sequence: TGTGCCAGCAGTGTTGTCGGGTATAGCAATCAGCCCCAGCATTTT. Translated: CASSVVGYSNQPQHF.

There are a few counts of this clone. V is TRBV18 and J is TRBJ1-3, with D perhaps TRBD1 (5 bases). This CDR3 comprises 13 residues. Trimming removed 4 bases from V and 8 bases from J, with 12 bases in between. Per germline, CDR1 KGHSH and CDR2 LQKENI. CDR3 region: CASSQDQGHTIYF. CDR3 nucleotide sequence: TGTGCCAGCTCACAGGATCAGGGTCACACCATATATTTT.

V usage is TRBV24-1 and J usage is TRBJ2-3; 9 bases are shared with TRBD2. The V segment lost 4 bases and the J segment 4 bases; nucleotides outside the gene matches: 8. Per the germline V gene, CDR1 is KGHDR and CDR2 is SFDVKD. This CDR3 is built from 16 residues. Here the CDR3 reads CATSDRLAGDPDTQYF. CDR3 bases: TGTGCCACCAGTGACCGATTAGCGGGGGACCCAGATACGCAGTATTTT.

This chain connects TRBV5-6 to TRBJ1-6, with 7 bases lining up with TRBD1. J gave up 5 bases and V 4 bases, and 6 bases lay outside the gene matches. Per germline, CDR1 SGHDT and CDR2 YYEEEE. The CDR3 is 15 amino acids. The CDR3 loop reads CASSRGTANNSPLHF. The DNA for the CDR3 is TGTGCCAGCAGCCGTGGGACAGCGAATAATTCACCCCTCCACTTT.